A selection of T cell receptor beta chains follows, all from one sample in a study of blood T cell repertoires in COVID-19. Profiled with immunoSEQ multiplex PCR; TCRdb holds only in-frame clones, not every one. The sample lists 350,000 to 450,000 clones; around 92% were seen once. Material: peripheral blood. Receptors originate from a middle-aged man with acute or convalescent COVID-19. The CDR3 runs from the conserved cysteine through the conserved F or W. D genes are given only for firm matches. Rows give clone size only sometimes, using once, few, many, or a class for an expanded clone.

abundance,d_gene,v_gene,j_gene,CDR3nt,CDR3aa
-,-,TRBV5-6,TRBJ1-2,TGTGCCAGCCACAGCTTGGAAGCAGGCTTTCCCACCGTCAACTATGGCTACACCTTC,CASHSLEAGFPTVNYGYTF
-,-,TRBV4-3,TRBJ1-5,TGCGCCAGCAGCCAAAGGTTGGGGCCTGAGGAGCCCCAGCATTTT,CASSQRLGPEEPQHF
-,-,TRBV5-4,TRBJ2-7,TGTGCCAGCAGCTCGGGGGTCATCTACGAGCAGTACTTC,CASSSGVIYEQYF
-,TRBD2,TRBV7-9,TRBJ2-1,TGTGCCAGCAGCGCCCTAGCGGGGAACTCCTACAATGAGCAGTTCTTC,CASSALAGNSYNEQFF
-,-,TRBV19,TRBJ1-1,TGTGCCAGTAGCCCGATAAGACAGGAGGTAAGGGCTTTCTTT,CASSPIRQEVRAFF
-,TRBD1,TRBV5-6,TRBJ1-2,TGTGCCAGCAGTCGACAGGGGTTGCGGTCTAACTATGGCTACACCTTC,CASSRQGLRSNYGYTF
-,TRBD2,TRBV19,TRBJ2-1,TGTGCCAGTAGCCTAGCGGGGGGCTCCTACAATGAGCAGTTCTTC,CASSLAGGSYNEQFF
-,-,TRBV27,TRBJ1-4,TGTGCCAGCAGTATACAGCACCCTAATGAAAAACTGTTTTTT,CASSIQHPNEKLFF
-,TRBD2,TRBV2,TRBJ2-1,TGTGCCAGCAGCGGACTAGCGGGAGGTGAGCAGTTCTTC,CASSGLAGGEQFF
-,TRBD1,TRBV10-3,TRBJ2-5,TGTGCCATCAGTCTGGGACAGGAAGAGACCCAGTACTTC,CAISLGQEETQYF
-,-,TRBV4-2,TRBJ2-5,TGTGCCAGCAGCCAAGAAAAGGGCGGGGGCCATATAAACGATTCACAAGAGACCCAGTACTTC,CASSQEKGGGHINDSQETQYF
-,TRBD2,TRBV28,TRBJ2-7,TGTGCCAGCAGTTACCTAGCGGGGGCCTACGAGCAGTACTTC,CASSYLAGAYEQYF
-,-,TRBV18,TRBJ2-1,TGTGCCAGCTCACCCCAGGACAGAGTAAACAATGAGCAGTTCTTC,CASSPQDRVNNEQFF
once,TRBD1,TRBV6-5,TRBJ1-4,TGTGCCAGCAGTTACTCGACAGGGGATGAAAAACTGTTTTTT,CASSYSTGDEKLFF
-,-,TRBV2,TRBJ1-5,TGTGCCAGCAGTGAAGGGGGGGTTAGCAATCAGCCCCAGCATTTT,CASSEGGVSNQPQHF
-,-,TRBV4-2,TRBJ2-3,TGTGCCAGCAGCCAAGATTTGACAATTAGCACAGATACGCAGTATTTT,CASSQDLTISTDTQYF
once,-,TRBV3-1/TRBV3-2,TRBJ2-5,TGTGCCAGCAGCCCGAGAAGGGGGGGCCGGGAGACCCAGTACTTC,CASSPRRGGRETQYF
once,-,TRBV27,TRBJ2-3,TGTGCCAGCACTTCCCAAAGAGAAACAGGGTCAGCGACAGATACGCAGTATTTT,CASTSQRETGSATDTQYF
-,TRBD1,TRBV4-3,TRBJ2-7,TGCGCCAGCAGCCAAGGGACAGGGGAATACGAGCAGTACTTC,CASSQGTGEYEQYF
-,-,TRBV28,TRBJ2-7,TGTGCCAGCAGTTTAAACTTTTTAGAGCAGTACTTC,CASSLNFLEQYF
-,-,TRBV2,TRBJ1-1,TGTGCCAGCAGTGAGGAGGAAAACACTGAAGCTTTCTTT,CASSEEENTEAFF
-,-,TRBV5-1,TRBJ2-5,TGCGCCAGCAGCCCTGGACAGTTCCAAGAGACCCAGTACTTC,CASSPGQFQETQYF
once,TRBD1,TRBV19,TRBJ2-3,TGTGCCAGTAGTACCCCGGTCGGACAGGGGGTTACAGATACGCAGTATTTT,CASSTPVGQGVTDTQYF
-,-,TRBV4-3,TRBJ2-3,TGCGCCAGCAGCCAAGATCCTCTAAACACAGATACGCAGTATTTT,CASSQDPLNTDTQYF
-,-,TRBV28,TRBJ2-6,TGTGCCAGCAGTTTTGGTAGTGGGGCCAACGTCCTGACTTTC,CASSFGSGANVLTF
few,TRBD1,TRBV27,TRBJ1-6,TGTGCCAGCAGTTCGCGACAGGGATATAATTCACCCCTCCACTTT,CASSSRQGYNSPLHF
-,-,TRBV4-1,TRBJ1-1,TGCGCCAGCAGCCAACAACCACAGGGATCCACTGAAGCTTTCTTT,CASSQQPQGSTEAFF
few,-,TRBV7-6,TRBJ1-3,TGTGCCAGCAGCTTATTGTCCGGGAACTCTGGAAACACCATATATTTT,CASSLLSGNSGNTIYF
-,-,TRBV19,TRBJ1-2,TGTGCCAGTAGCCCATTAGACAGATTCTATGGCTACACCTTC,CASSPLDRFYGYTF
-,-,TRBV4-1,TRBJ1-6,TGCGCCAGCAGCCAAGAGGGGGGTTACTCCTATAATTCACCCCTCCACTTT,CASSQEGGYSYNSPLHF
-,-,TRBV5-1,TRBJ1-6,TGCGCCAGCAGCTTTGGGGGCGACGGTGAGGTACCCCTCCACTTT,CASSFGGDGEVPLHF
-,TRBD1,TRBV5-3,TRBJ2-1,TGTGCCAGAAGCCGACCCCCAGGGGGCGCCGAGGATGAGCAGTTCTTC,CARSRPPGGAEDEQFF
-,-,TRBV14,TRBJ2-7,TGTGCCAGCAGCCCCCACCGGGACATTTCCTACGAGCAGTACTTC,CASSPHRDISYEQYF
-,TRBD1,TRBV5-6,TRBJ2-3,TGTGCCAGCAGCTACCGGGACAGGGTCTTTCTTAGCACAGATACGCAGTATTTT,CASSYRDRVFLSTDTQYF
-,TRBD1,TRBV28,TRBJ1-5,TGTGCCAGCAGTCGACAGGGGGCCCGCAATCAGCCCCAGCATTTT,CASSRQGARNQPQHF
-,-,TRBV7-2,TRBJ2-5,TGTGCCAGCAGCTTACTACAGAGACCTCTGGAGACCCAGTACTTC,CASSLLQRPLETQYF
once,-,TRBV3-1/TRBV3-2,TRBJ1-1,TGTGCCAGCAGCCAGGCCGATGCCACTGAAGCTTTCTTT,CASSQADATEAFF
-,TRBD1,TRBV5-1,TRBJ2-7,TGCGCCAGCAGCTTGGAGCTCCGGGACAGGCCTCAATACGAGCAGTACTTC,CASSLELRDRPQYEQYF
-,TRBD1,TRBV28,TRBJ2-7,TGTGCCAGCAGTGCTATCCCCGGGACAGACGAAAATTTAAGGGCCTACGAGCAGTACTTC,CASSAIPGTDENLRAYEQYF
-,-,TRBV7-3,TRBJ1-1,TGTGCCAGCAGCTTAGGGGGTCAGGGGACTGAAGCTTTCTTT,CASSLGGQGTEAFF
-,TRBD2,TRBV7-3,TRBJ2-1,TGTGCCAGCAGCTTACTAGCGGCGGGAAACAATGAGCAGTTCTTC,CASSLLAAGNNEQFF
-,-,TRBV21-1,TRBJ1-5,TGTGCCAGCAGCAAAGAAGGGGACAGTACCCCCACCCCCAATCAGCCCCAGCATTTT,CASSKEGDSTPTPNQPQHF
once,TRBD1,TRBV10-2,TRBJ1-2,TGCGCCGGTGGACAGGGGATAAACTATGGCTACACCTTC,CAGGQGINYGYTF
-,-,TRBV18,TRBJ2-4,TGTGCCAGCTCACCGGAGGTCCCTGACATTCAGTACTTC,CASSPEVPDIQYF
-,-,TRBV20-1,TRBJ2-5,TGCAAGGCAGGGGCCCAGTACTTC,CKAGAQYF